These 9 T cell receptor beta chains originate from one sample sequenced in a study of T cell repertoires in cytomegalovirus infection. TCRdb re-derived calls from the reads in MiXCR, one entry per CDR3 protein. The top ten clones hold less than 15% of a sample with approximately 730,000 distinct CDR3 sequences, approximately 32% of them seen once. Which antigens these TCRs recognize remains unknown. The sample consisted of cultured CD8+ T cells from PBMCs, taken from culture after CMV antigen stimulation. These receptors all come from a human donor in good health (CMV status not recorded). Some clones in this sample may be carry-over from other donors' samples.

The rearrangement links TRBV2 to TRBJ2-1; D is undetermined. The ends were cut back, 9 bases at V and 7 bases at J, with 10 bases in the middle. There are 11 residues in the CDR3. Germline V gene data show CDR1 as SNHLY and CDR2 as FYNNEI. The chain's CDR3 is CARVVENEQFF. The CDR3 DNA is TGTGCCAGGGTGGTAGAGAATGAGCAGTTCTTC.

The CDR3 coding sequence is TGTGCCACCAGTGACGGGACCCCGGCAACTAATGAAAAACTGTTTTTT. This gives the protein CATSDGTPATNEKLFF. This chain joins TRBV24-1 and TRBJ1-4, with TRBD1 as a possible D gene (5 bases). The CDR3 is made up of 16 amino acids. Germline V gene lookup returns CDR1 KGHDR and CDR2 SFDVKD. The V end lost 4 bases, the J end lost 0 bases, and 11 bases lay between the germline ends.

Only a few counts were recorded for this clonotype. The chain recombines TRBV7-9 with TRBJ1-1; unclear D gene. Germline V gene data show CDR1 as SEHNR and CDR2 as FQNEAQ (reference sequence). Trimming removed 3 bases at V and 8 bases at J, with 10 bases between. The CDR3 loop spans 12 amino acids. The CDR3 bases are TGTGCCAGCAGCTTGGGGTTTCAGGAAGCTTTCTTT. It codes for CASSLGFQEAFF.

CDR3 protein: CASSVMGQGKDSPLHF. As DNA, the CDR3 is TGTGCCAGCAGTGTTATGGGACAGGGGAAAGATTCACCCCTCCACTTT. The gene calls are TRBV7-9 and TRBJ1-6; 10 bases match TRBD1. With 6 bases clipped from V and 8 bases from J, the junction kept 10 bases outside the gene matches. Germline CDR1 reads SEHNR; CDR2 reads FQNEAQ (reference sequence). The CDR3 is made up of 16 amino acids.

The chain links TRBV15 to TRBJ2-7; TRBD2 aligns across 11 bases. CDR1 and CDR2 (germline): LNHNV, YYDKDF (reference sequence). The trim removed 1 base at V and 3 bases at J, leaving 5 bases unmatched. CDR3 length equals 16 residues. DNA for the CDR3: TGTGCCACCAGCAGAGGGCCTAGCGGGGGGCTCTACGAGCAGTACGTC. This codes for CATSRGPSGGLYEQYV.

This chain uses TRBV6-6 with TRBJ2-7; D unclear. V was trimmed by 0 bases and J by 4 bases, leaving 7 bases between them. CDR1 and CDR2 from the germline V gene are MNHNY and SVGAGI (reference sequence). The CDR3 is 13 residues long. In DNA, the CDR3 is TGTGCCAGCAGTTACTCGAAAGGGTACGAGCAGTACGTC. This encodes CASSYSKGYEQYV.

This chain uses TRBV15 with TRBJ1-2, with a weak D call TRBD1 (6 bases). V lost 1 base to trimming and J lost 5 bases, with 20 bases between them. The CDR3 spans 17 residues. Germline CDR1 reads LNHNV; CDR2 reads YYDKDF (reference sequence). The DNA for the CDR3 is TGTGCCACCAGCAGAGGTTTTGGGGGCGAGGATCGATATGGCTACACCTTC. Translating gives CATSRGFGGEDRYGYTF.

This clonotype was detected a few times. This sequence joins TRBV27 and TRBJ2-1, with D tentatively TRBD1 or TRBD2 (5 bases each). This CDR3 spans 14 amino acids. CDR1 is MNHEY, CDR2 SMNVEV, per germline (reference sequence). The V and J ends lost 3 bases and 6 bases respectively, with 12 bases between them. The DNA for the CDR3 is TGTGCCAGCAGTTTTCCCGGGACGGGCAATGAGCAGTTCTTC. It specifies CASSFPGTGNEQFF.

Many counts were recorded for this clonotype. The chain couples TRBV7-8 to TRBJ1-5; D remains unclear. Per the germline V gene, CDR1 is SGHVS and CDR2 is FQNEAQ. CDR3 size: 14 residues. The V end was cut by 2 bases, the J end by 2 bases, with 7 bases between. This CDR3 reads CASSLFQGNQPQHF. CDR3 nucleotide sequence: TGTGCCAGCAGCTTATTCCAGGGCAATCAGCCCCAGCATTTT.